Shown below are 16 T cell receptor beta chains from a single sample sequenced in a study of blood T cell repertoires in COVID-19. The table came from immunoSEQ multiplex PCR; TCRdb's copy has only in-frame clones and leaves some out. This sample has some 150,000 clones, with roughly 86% found just once. The sequenced sample was peripheral blood. The receptors were sampled from a woman between 55 and 75 years old who had recovered from COVID-19.

The V and J genes are TRBV7-2 and TRBJ2-7, with a possible D match to TRBD2 (6 bases). The V gene's germline CDR1 is SGHTA and CDR2 FQGNSA. This CDR3 contains 14 residues. V lost 1 base, J lost 1 base, and 8 bases lay in between. CDR3: CASSLGGVSYEQYF. The CDR3 DNA reads as TGTGCCAGCAGCTTAGGCGGGGTTTCCTACGAGCAGTACTTC.

V is TRBV5-4 and J is TRBJ2-4, with D uncertain. Germline values: CDR1 SGHNT, CDR2 YYREEE (reference sequence). This CDR3 is 13 amino acids long. V lost 5 bases and J lost 0, with 6 bases in between. CDR3 nucleotide sequence: TGTGCCAGCAGGAACATAGCCAAAAACATTCAGTACTTC. Amino acid sequence: CASRNIAKNIQYF.

The J gene is TRBJ2-3, the V gene TRBV7-2, with TRBD1 as a possible D gene (6 bases). The V and J ends lost 4 bases and 2 bases respectively, with 16 bases between them. Germline lookup yields CDR1 SGHTA and CDR2 FQGNSA. This CDR3 has 16 amino acids. CDR3 protein: CASSSTGWGTTDTQYF. The CDR3 nucleotides read TGTGCCAGCAGCTCGACAGGTTGGGGGACCACAGATACGCAGTATTTT. Together with reference TRBV7-2 and TRBJ2-3, the CDR3 gives the full variable domain: GAGVSQSPSNKVTEKGKDVELRCDPISGHTALYWYRQSLGQGLEFLIYFQGNSAPDKSGLPSDRFSAERTGGSVSTLTIQRTQQEDSAVYLCASSSTGWGTTDTQYFGPGTRLTVL.

The chain has TRBV28 and TRBJ1-2; D gene ambiguous. Trimming took 2 bases from V and 1 from J, leaving 17 bases between them. The CDR3 sequence is 17 residues long. Germline CDR1 MDHEN, CDR2 SYDVKM. The CDR3 is CASSLDPTSRLNYGYTF. The CDR3, as DNA: TGTGCCAGCAGTTTAGACCCAACCAGTAGACTTAACTATGGCTACACCTTC.

The CDR3 sequence: CASSLVRGGNTDTQYF. The CDR3 DNA reads TGCGCCAGCAGCTTGGTGAGGGGGGGAAACACAGATACGCAGTATTTT. The V call is TRBV5-1, the J call TRBJ2-3; D is possibly TRBD2 (7 bases). The CDR3 is 16 amino acids. The V end lost 0 bases, the J end lost 2 bases, and 13 bases lay between the germline ends. In germline, CDR1 is SGHRS, CDR2 YFSETQ. Full variable domain (missing parts from reference TRBV5-1 and TRBJ2-3): KAGVTQTPRYLIKTRGQQVTLSCSPISGHRSVSWYQQTPGQGLQFLFEYFSETQRNKGNFPGRFSGRQFSNSRSEMNVSTLELGDSALYLCASSLVRGGNTDTQYFGPGTRLTVL.

This clone was counted only a few times. The rearrangement links TRBV5-1 to TRBJ1-6, with D possibly TRBD1 on 5 matching bases. The CDR3 spans 15 residues. Trimming removed 1 base at V and 7 bases at J, with 12 bases between. Germline V gene sequence: CDR1 SGHRS, CDR2 YFSETQ. The CDR3 DNA is TGCGCCAGCAGCTTGACGGGGGACGGCAATTCACCCCTCCACTTT. Translating gives CASSLTGDGNSPLHF. Variable domain in full (rest from reference TRBV5-1 and TRBJ1-6): KAGVTQTPRYLIKTRGQQVTLSCSPISGHRSVSWYQQTPGQGLQFLFEYFSETQRNKGNFPGRFSGRQFSNSRSEMNVSTLELGDSALYLCASSLTGDGNSPLHFGNGTRLTVT.

This clone was observed at least ten times. This sequence joins TRBV9 and TRBJ2-7; D is perhaps TRBD1 (6 bases). CDR1 and CDR2 (germline): SGDLS, YYNGEE. V shed 0 bases and J shed 2 bases, with 9 bases lying between them. This CDR3 comprises 14 residues. The CDR3 protein is CASSVAQGPYEQYF. The CDR3 coding sequence is TGTGCCAGCAGCGTAGCGCAGGGGCCCTACGAGCAGTACTTC.

The chain has TRBV6-5 and TRBJ2-1, with TRBD1 as a possible D gene (5 bases). Trimming cost V 8 bases and J 4 bases, with 18 bases left between them. This CDR3 comprises 15 residues. In germline, CDR1 is MNHEY, CDR2 SVGAGI. The DNA for the CDR3 is TGTGCCAGCTTTGGTATAGGGCAGGGTTACAATGAGCAGTTCTTC. Translated: CASFGIGQGYNEQFF.

In its sample, this clone was seen once. The genes are TRBV15 and TRBJ1-1, with D hard to call. The CDR3 length is 11 residues. V lost 1 base and J 7 bases, leaving 4 bases between the germline ends. Looked up from germline, CDR1 is LNHNV and CDR2 is YYDKDF (reference sequence). Here the CDR3 DNA reads TGTGCCACCAGCAGAGTAAATGAAGCTTTCTTT. This sequence encodes CATSRVNEAFF.

The V and J genes are TRBV6-5 and TRBJ1-5; tentative D call: TRBD1 (5 bases). Germline V lookup: CDR1 MNHEY, CDR2 SVGAGI. V was pared by 6 bases and J by 3 bases, with 15 bases between. This CDR3 comprises 15 residues. The CDR3 DNA follows: TGTGCCAGCAGGAAGGAGGGACCGTTCAATCAGCCCCAGCATTTT. It encodes CASRKEGPFNQPQHF.

The V and J genes are TRBV5-6 and TRBJ2-3, with no clear D. From germline, CDR1 is SGHDT and CDR2 YYEEEE. V was pared by 0 bases and J by 3 bases, with 5 bases between. The CDR3 is 13 residues long. The CDR3 is CASSLAGTDTQYF. CDR3 sequence (DNA): TGTGCCAGCAGCTTGGCGGGTACAGATACGCAGTATTTT.

The chain couples TRBV24-1 to TRBJ2-7, with a tentative D call TRBD1 (6 bases). The V and J ends lost 2 bases and 6 bases respectively, with 16 bases between them. The CDR3 spans 15 residues. Germline V gives CDR1 KGHDR, CDR2 SFDVKD. The CDR3 reads CATSDSHLQGREQYF. The CDR3 DNA is TGTGCCACCAGTGATTCACACCTACAGGGACGCGAGCAGTACTTC.

The chain recombines TRBV6-5 with TRBJ1-2; 9 bases are a match to TRBD1. This CDR3 region has 15 residues. V lost 6 bases to trimming and J lost 7 bases; unmatched junction nucleotides: 12. Germline-derived CDR1 and CDR2 are MNHEY and SVGAGI. The CDR3 DNA sequence: TGTGCCAGCAGGGGGGGACAGGGTAGTTGGGGTGGCTACACCTTC. Residues: CASRGGQGSWGGYTF.

This clone was observed once. The chain has TRBV19 and TRBJ1-1; D is undetermined. This CDR3 is 17 amino acids long. Per the germline V gene, CDR1 is LNHDA and CDR2 is SQIVND (reference sequence). Deletions cut 3 bases from V and 1 base from J, with 18 bases between. The CDR3: CASSIQVSGLRNTEAFF. The CDR3 DNA reads TGTGCCAGTAGTATCCAGGTCAGTGGGTTGAGGAACACTGAAGCTTTCTTT.

This chain connects TRBV6-6 to TRBJ2-7; 10 bases agree with TRBD1. CDR1 and CDR2 from the germline V gene are MNHNY and SVGAGI (reference sequence). With V trimmed by 0 bases and J by 3 bases, 5 bases remained unmatched. The CDR3 contains 16 residues. Here the CDR3 reads CASSYSKGTGVYEQYF. CDR3 bases: TGTGCCAGCAGTTACTCGAAAGGGACAGGGGTCTACGAGCAGTACTTC.

This clone was observed once. V and J are TRBV6-6 and TRBJ2-7, with 8 positions matching TRBD1. The CDR3 sequence is 16 residues long. Unmatched junction bases numbered 9, after V lost 2 bases and J lost 3 bases. The germline CDR1 and CDR2 sequences are MNHNY and SVGAGI (reference sequence). CDR3 sequence: CASSYGTGGWGYEQYF. Here the CDR3 DNA reads TGTGCCAGCAGTTACGGCACAGGGGGTTGGGGCTACGAGCAGTACTTC.